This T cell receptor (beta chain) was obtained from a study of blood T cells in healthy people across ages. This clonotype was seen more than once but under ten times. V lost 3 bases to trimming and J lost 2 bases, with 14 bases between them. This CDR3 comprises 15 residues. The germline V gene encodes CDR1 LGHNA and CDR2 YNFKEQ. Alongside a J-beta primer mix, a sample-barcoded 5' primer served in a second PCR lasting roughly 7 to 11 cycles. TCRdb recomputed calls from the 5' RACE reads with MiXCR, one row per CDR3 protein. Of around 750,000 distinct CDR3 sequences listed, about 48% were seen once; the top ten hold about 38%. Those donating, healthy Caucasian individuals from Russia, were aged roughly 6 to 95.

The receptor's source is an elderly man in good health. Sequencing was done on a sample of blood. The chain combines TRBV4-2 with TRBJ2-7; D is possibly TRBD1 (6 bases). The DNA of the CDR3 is TGTGCCAGCAGCCAGCAGAGGACAGCCACCTACGAGCAGTACTTC. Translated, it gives CASSQQRTATYEQYF.